Presented here are 30 T cell receptor beta chains from one specimen sequenced in a study of spatial heterogeneity in lung cancer. Documented time point: sample taken at primary tumor resection. Sequencing of whole RNA from tumor, nontumor lung or frozen PBMC involved no sorting. TCRdb re-called the 5' RACE reads with MiXCR, one entry per CDR3 protein. The sample includes 25,000 or so distinct CDR3 sequences, 9.5% to 15% seen only once; the top ten take roughly 24%. The material was PBMCs, obtained at surgery. All receptors derive from a female donor with early-stage non-small cell lung cancer.

The chain is built from TRBV7-2 and TRBJ2-1, with D unresolved. Judging by the DNA end, TRBJ2-7 fits better; the J call may be wrong. Germline V gene lookup returns CDR1 SGHTA and CDR2 FQGNSA. The CDR3 runs to 12 residues. The CDR3 loop reads CASSRPQFEQYF. The CDR3 DNA follows: TGTGCCAGCAGCCGTCCTCAATTTGAGCAGTACTTC.

The chain recombines TRBV24-1 with TRBJ2-1, with 7 bases matching TRBD2. CDR1 is KGHDR and CDR2 is SFDVKD in the germline V gene. The J segment lost 4 bases and the V segment lost 1 base, leaving 3 bases of the junction unmatched. The CDR3 contains 15 residues. Here the CDR3 reads CATSDLLASYNEQFF. The CDR3 DNA reads TGTGCCACCAGTGATTTACTAGCGTCGTACAATGAGCAGTTCTTC.

This clonotype was recorded many times. This sequence joins TRBV20-1 and TRBJ2-7, with 8 positions matching TRBD1. V was clipped by 3 bases and J by 2 bases; unmatched bases: 6. CDR1 and CDR2 from the germline V gene are DFQATT and SNEGSKA (reference sequence). This CDR3 contains 14 residues. In DNA, the CDR3 is TGCAGTGCTAGGAGGCAGGGGGCTACCTACGAGCAGTACGTC. Residues: CSARRQGATYEQYV.

This clonotype was found many times. The V gene is TRBV20-1, the J gene TRBJ1-2; 7 bases align to TRBD1. Trimming took 3 bases from V and 6 from J; bases not matched to a gene: 7. The germline CDR1 and CDR2 sequences are DFQATT and SNEGSKA (reference sequence). The CDR3 spans 13 residues. The CDR3: CSARVRQGDGYTF. The CDR3 coding sequence is TGCAGTGCTAGGGTCAGACAGGGTGATGGCTACACCTTC.

For this clonotype: This may stem from a read error, because a much larger clone lies one nucleotide away. The rearrangement joins TRBV27 to TRBJ1-5, with TRBD1 matching over 10 bases. The CDR3 runs to 15 residues. With V trimmed by 6 bases and J by 2 bases, 4 bases remained unmatched. Germline V gene data show CDR1 as MNHEY and CDR2 as SMNVEV (reference sequence). Here the CDR3 DNA reads TGTGCCAGCAGGCCCGGGACAGGGGGCAATCAGCCCCAGCATTTT. Its translation: CASRPGTGGNQPQHF.

This chain uses TRBV28 with TRBJ2-1, with 8 bases fitting TRBD1. Trimming removed 6 bases from V and 7 bases from J; junction bases left unmatched: 14. The germline V gene encodes CDR1 MDHEN and CDR2 SYDVKM. The CDR3 length is 16 residues. This CDR3 is CASSTNRDRRRNEQFF. The CDR3, as DNA: TGTGCCAGCAGCACCAACCGGGACAGGAGGAGAAATGAGCAGTTCTTC. Looking up the rest from reference TRBV28 and TRBJ2-1 gives the full variable domain: DVKVTQSSRYLVKRTGEKVFLECVQDMDHENMFWYRQDPGLGLRLIYFSYDVKMKEKGDIPEGYSVSREKKERFSLILESASTNQTSMYLCASSTNRDRRRNEQFFGPGTRLTVL.

This clonotype was detected ten times or more. This chain joins TRBV20-1 and TRBJ2-2; TRBD2 aligns across 12 bases. The CDR3 is 16 residues long. The trim removed 1 base at V and 4 bases at J, leaving 4 bases unmatched. Germline V CDR1 and CDR2: DFQATT, SNEGSKA (reference sequence). The CDR3 DNA sequence: TGCAGTGCTAGAGGCCGACTAGCGGGAGTCACCGGGGAGCTGTTTTTT. Its translation is CSARGRLAGVTGELFF.

Many counts were recorded for this clonotype. The chain carries TRBV24-1 and TRBJ2-1, with D perhaps TRBD1 or TRBD2 (6 bases each). The CDR3 sequence is 15 residues long. The germline CDR1 and CDR2 sequences are KGHDR and SFDVKD. V was cut by 4 bases and J by 8 bases, with 17 bases left in between. In DNA, the CDR3 is TGTGCCACCAGTGAACTCTGGGCGGGACAAGATGAGCAGTTCTTC. Translating it yields CATSELWAGQDEQFF.

This clonotype was recorded at least ten times. The chain carries TRBV7-3 and TRBJ1-5; unclear D gene. This CDR3 is 13 amino acids long. Germline loops: CDR1 SGHTA, CDR2 FQGTGA. V was trimmed by 4 bases and J by 3 bases, leaving 7 bases between them. CDR3 nucleotide sequence: TGTGCCAGCAGCTCCGGGCTCAATCAGCCCCAGCATTTT. Amino acids: CASSSGLNQPQHF.

By proportion, this clonotype is medium-sized. The chain uses TRBV7-7 and TRBJ2-7; a weak D match, TRBD1 (5 bases). This CDR3 region has 16 residues. Germline-derived CDR1 and CDR2 are SSHAT and FNYEAQ (reference sequence). CDR3 protein: CASSHLARTLSYEQYV. DNA for the CDR3: TGTGCTAGCAGCCATTTAGCTAGGACACTTTCCTACGAGCAGTACGTC.

This clonotype was seen a handful of times. The genes are TRBV9 and TRBJ1-2; D remains unclear. This CDR3 is 12 amino acids long. V lost 3 bases and J lost 5, with 8 bases in between. Germline lookup yields CDR1 SGDLS and CDR2 YYNGEE. The CDR3 loop reads CASSDLYYGYTF. Here the CDR3 DNA reads TGTGCCAGCAGCGATTTGTATTATGGCTACACCTTC.

This clonotype occurred many times. The J gene is TRBJ1-1, the V gene TRBV21-1; the table calls TRBD1, which could not be checked here. TRBV21-1 is marked as a pseudogene. This CDR3 is built from 14 residues. The CDR3 loop is CASSNKGGDTEAFF. The CDR3 coding sequence is TGTGCCAGCAGCAATAAGGGGGGGGACACTGAAGCTTTCTTT.

In its sample, this clonotype was seen many times. The rearrangement joins TRBV15 to TRBJ2-2; D may be TRBD1 (6 bases). CDR1 is LNHNV and CDR2 is YYDKDF in the germline V gene (reference sequence). The CDR3 covers 13 residues. V lost 4 bases, J lost 6 bases, and 9 bases lay in between. As DNA, the CDR3 is TGTGCCACCAGCACAGGGGATTCCGGGGAGCTGTTTTTT. This encodes CATSTGDSGELFF.

This clonotype showed up just a few times. Mismatch with germline at one junction end may stem from a read error. This chain links TRBV4-3 with TRBJ1-1; no definite D call. Germline CDR1 LGHNA, CDR2 YSLEER. The CDR3 is 15 residues long. Here the CDR3 reads CASSQGSVGSTEVFF. The CDR3 DNA sequence: TGCGCCAGCAGCCAAGGGAGTGTAGGGAGCACTGAAGTTTTCTTT.

The gene calls are TRBV24-1 and TRBJ2-5, with TRBD1 as a possible D gene (6 bases). The CDR3 length is 15 residues. V was clipped by 1 base and J by 2 bases, with 10 bases between them. From germline, CDR1 is KGHDR and CDR2 SFDVKD. CDR3 protein: CATSDLEGDQETQYF. CDR3 in DNA: TGTGCCACCAGTGATTTAGAGGGGGATCAAGAGACCCAGTACTTC.

This sequence joins TRBV18 and TRBJ1-1; TRBD1 is a possible D gene (5 bases). The CDR3 spans 15 residues. Germline V gene data show CDR1 as KGHSH and CDR2 as LQKENI. With 2 bases removed from V and 4 bases from J, the gap between germline ends came to 14 bases. This CDR3 reads CASSPSGGYGTEAFF. The CDR3 DNA is TGTGCCAGCTCACCAAGTGGGGGGTACGGCACTGAAGCTTTCTTT.

There are a few counts of this clonotype. The chain couples TRBV20-1 to TRBJ2-2; D call uncertain. Deletions cut 5 bases from V and 4 bases from J, with 14 bases between. Germline-derived CDR1 and CDR2 are DFQATT and SNEGSKA (reference sequence). CDR3 length equals 14 residues. This chain's CDR3 is CSASRPEITGELFF. CDR3 bases: TGCAGTGCTTCCAGACCAGAGATCACCGGGGAGCTGTTTTTT.

The chain recombines TRBV3-1 with TRBJ2-1; 7 bases are shared with TRBD1. From germline, CDR1 is LGHDT and CDR2 YNNKEL (reference sequence). The CDR3 contains 20 residues. V dropped 1 base and J dropped 1; count of bases not matched to a gene: 16. The CDR3 spells CASSQGTGNLGPSSYNEQFF. CDR3 nucleotide sequence: TGTGCCAGCAGCCAAGGGACAGGAAATCTTGGACCTTCGTCCTACAATGAGCAGTTCTTC.

In this sample, this clonotype turned up a few times. V gene TRBV5-8 combines with J gene TRBJ1-5, with no clear D. Per the germline V gene, CDR1 is SGHTS and CDR2 is YDEGEE. V gave up 0 bases and J gave up 4 bases, with 17 bases separating them. The CDR3 has 17 amino acids. CDR3 in DNA: TGTGCCAGCAGCTTGGAGTTGGACTCTTGGTCAAATCAGCCCCAGCATTTT. Residues: CASSLELDSWSNQPQHF.

This CDR3 reads CASSRGLSSSYNSPLHF. The CDR3 nucleotides read TGTGCCAGCAGCCGAGGACTGTCTAGCTCCTATAATTCACCCCTCCACTTT. V gene TRBV28 combines with J gene TRBJ1-6, with D unresolved. The CDR3 contains 17 residues. V lost 6 bases, J lost 0 bases, and 15 bases lay in between. The V gene's germline CDR1 is MDHEN and CDR2 SYDVKM.

The rearrangement joins TRBV7-2 to TRBJ2-5, with TRBD1 identical over 7 bases. Per germline, CDR1 SGHTA and CDR2 FQGNSA. Trimming at V came to 1 base and at J to 2 bases, leaving 4 bases not matched to a gene. The CDR3 is made up of 15 amino acids. The CDR3 region is CASSLVGTAQETQYF. As DNA, the CDR3 is TGTGCCAGCAGCTTAGTTGGGACAGCACAAGAGACCCAGTACTTC.

The table lists this clonotype with a few counts. This chain's CDR3 is CASSLIQGGKEKLFF. The CDR3 DNA reads as TGTGCCAGCAGTTTAATACAGGGAGGAAAAGAAAAACTGTTTTTT. The chain couples TRBV12-3 or TRBV12-4 to TRBJ1-4, with D maybe TRBD1 (6 bases). V was trimmed by 2 bases and J by 8 bases, leaving 15 bases between them. The CDR3 is 15 residues long.

In regard to this clonotype: A much larger clone sits a single nucleotide away, making a read error possible. This chain uses TRBV4-3 with TRBJ2-3; 8 bases are shared with TRBD2. Germline CDR1 is LGHNA and CDR2 is YSLEER. The CDR3 totals 19 residues. The J segment lost 0 bases and the V segment lost 6 bases, leaving 17 bases of the junction unmatched. The DNA of the CDR3 is TGCGCCAGCAGTCTCTCTCCCCCCGGACTAGCAGATAGCACAGATACGCAGTATTTT. This gives the protein CASSLSPPGLADSTDTQYF.

This clonotype was found many times. CDR3 sequence: CASSRGRENYGYTF. The CDR3 DNA is TGTGCCAGCTCACGCGGACGGGAAAACTATGGCTACACCTTC. The chain joins TRBV18 to TRBJ1-2; the D is unclear. V was shortened by 4 bases and J by 2 bases, with 11 bases between the two germline ends. The CDR3 is 14 amino acids. Germline loops: CDR1 KGHSH, CDR2 LQKENI.

This clonotype was counted ten times or more. This chain links TRBV14 with TRBJ2-3; TRBD2 matches 13 bases. The trim removed 1 base at V and 0 bases at J, leaving 7 bases unmatched. Germline V gives CDR1 SGHDN, CDR2 FVKESK. The CDR3 length is 19 residues. CDR3 sequence reads: CASSQGRGLAGRSTDTQYF. The CDR3 nucleotides read TGTGCCAGCAGCCAAGGGAGGGGACTAGCGGGGCGGAGCACAGATACGCAGTATTTT.

This clonotype showed up many times. The DNA for the CDR3 is TGTGCCAGCAGTTACCGGACCGGTGGTGGACTTCGCACAGATACGCAGTATTTT. It codes for CASSYRTGGGLRTDTQYF. The rearrangement links TRBV6-2 or TRBV6-3 to TRBJ2-3; TRBD2 is a possible D gene (5 bases). CDR1 is MNHEY, CDR2 SVGEGT, per germline. Trimming pared 2 bases from V and 1 base from J, leaving 19 bases between. This CDR3 spans 18 amino acids.

This clonotype was recorded many times. The chain links TRBV23-1 to TRBJ2-2; D is ambiguous. TRBV23-1 is an open reading frame whose function is uncertain. The CDR3 covers 13 residues. V lost 6 bases and J 6 bases, leaving 11 bases between the germline ends. This chain's CDR3 is CASSALPSGELFF. In DNA form, the CDR3 reads TGCGCCAGCAGCGCTCTCCCATCCGGGGAGCTGTTTTTT.

In nucleotides, the CDR3 is TGTGCCAGCAGCGTAGTGGGGGTCAACACCGGGGAGCTGTTTTTT. It translates to CASSVVGVNTGELFF. The V call is TRBV9, the J call TRBJ2-2; D assignment may be TRBD1 or TRBD2 (5 bases each). CDR1 is SGDLS, CDR2 YYNGEE, per germline. V gave up 0 bases and J gave up 2 bases, with 8 bases separating them. This CDR3 spans 15 amino acids.

This rearrangement joins TRBV18 to TRBJ1-2; weak D call: TRBD1 (6 bases). CDR1 and CDR2 from the germline V gene are KGHSH and LQKENI. The CDR3 covers 17 residues. With 6 bases removed from V and 0 bases from J, the gap between germline ends came to 20 bases. CDR3 sequence (DNA): TGTGCCAGCTCCCCTCCAACTGGACAGAGTCCTAACTATGGCTACACCTTC. Encoded protein: CASSPPTGQSPNYGYTF.

This clonotype is medium-sized within its sample. This chain connects TRBV20-1 to TRBJ2-1, with no clear D. The CDR3 consists of 13 residues. Trimming left V 5 bases short and J 6 bases short, with 14 bases between. Germline V gene data show CDR1 as DFQATT and CDR2 as SNEGSKA (reference sequence). For the CDR3, the DNA is TGCAGTGCTTCGACCATTCTCCCCAATGAGCAGTTCTTC. Translating it yields CSASTILPNEQFF.